These 8 T cell receptor beta chains came from one sample sequenced in a study of CD8+ T cells in alopecia areata. Reverse transcribed after extraction, RNA yielded cDNA as the sequencing template. Here immunoSEQ multiplex PCR was the method, and the copy in TCRdb shows in-frame clones only, minus some. The profile shows around 190,000 clones, around three fifths of them singletons. The material sequenced was CD8+ T cells sorted from blood. These receptor sequences come from a human donor in good health.

The V call is TRBV5-1, the J call TRBJ2-3; TRBD1 is a possible D gene (6 bases). Germline V gene sequence: CDR1 SGHRS, CDR2 YFSETQ. V lost 5 bases, J lost 2 bases, and 12 bases lay in between. The CDR3 has 14 amino acids. CDR3 DNA: TGCGCCAGCAGGGGGGCCAGCGTCACAGATACGCAGTATTTT. Translation: CASRGASVTDTQYF.

This chain connects TRBV9 to TRBJ1-2; no clear D. V was shortened by 1 base and J by 6 bases, with 10 bases between the two germline ends. This CDR3 contains 13 residues. The germline V gene encodes CDR1 SGDLS and CDR2 YYNGEE. The CDR3 coding sequence is TGTGCCAGCAGCGTAAACGCAGGAAATGGCTACACCTTC. Amino acids: CASSVNAGNGYTF.

The chain recombines TRBV9 with TRBJ2-7, with a possible D match to TRBD2 (5 bases). Germline lookup yields CDR1 SGDLS and CDR2 YYNGEE. Trimming left V 0 bases short and J 2 bases short, with 12 bases between. The CDR3 has 15 amino acids. The CDR3 nucleotides read TGTGCCAGCAGCGTAGATGCGGGTTATACCTACGAGCAGTACTTC. Encoded protein: CASSVDAGYTYEQYF.

The rearrangement links TRBV5-1 to TRBJ2-4; D uncertain. Trimming stripped 0 bases from V and 2 bases from J, with 6 bases between. This CDR3 comprises 14 residues. Germline CDR1 SGHRS, CDR2 YFSETQ. The CDR3, as DNA: TGCGCCAGCAGCTTGGAAATTACCAAAAACATTCAGTACTTC. Residues: CASSLEITKNIQYF.

The table lists this clone with a few counts. The rearrangement uses TRBV5-6 and TRBJ1-2; D might be TRBD1 (6 bases). Germline V CDR1 and CDR2: SGHDT, YYEEEE. This CDR3 spans 16 amino acids. V lost 5 bases and J lost 2, with 19 bases in between. CDR3 DNA: TGTGCCAGCAGTCTTGGGACCGGGGGCGACAACTATGGCTACACCTTC. Protein product: CASSLGTGGDNYGYTF.

The chain carries TRBV25-1 and TRBJ1-2; maybe TRBD1 (6 bases). The germline gives CDR1 MGHDK, CDR2 SYGVNS. V was shortened by 6 bases and J by 8 bases, with 13 bases between the two germline ends. The CDR3 runs 12 residues. CDR3 region: CASRRAGAGYTF. The DNA of the CDR3 is TGTGCCAGCAGGAGAGCAGGGGCAGGCTACACCTTC.

This sequence joins TRBV6-5 and TRBJ2-1; D gene uncertain. Germline assignment: CDR1 MNHEY and CDR2 SVGAGI. V was cut by 4 bases and J by 4 bases, with 8 bases left in between. The CDR3 contains 13 residues. For the CDR3, the DNA is TGTGCCAGCAGTTCAAGGGCATACAATGAGCAGTTCTTC. It specifies CASSSRAYNEQFF.

This clone was counted only a few times. In DNA, the CDR3 is TGTGCCAGCAGCTCCACGGTTACAGATACGCAGTATTTT. Its protein is CASSSTVTDTQYF. J is TRBJ2-3 and V is TRBV7-9, with D unclear. With 4 bases removed from V and 3 bases from J, the gap between germline ends came to 8 bases. CDR3 length: 13 residues. Germline V gene lookup returns CDR1 SEHNR and CDR2 FQNEAQ (reference sequence).